Listed below are T cell receptor beta chains from one sample, sequenced in a study of blood T cell repertoires in COVID-19. Sequenced by immunoSEQ multiplex PCR; TCRdb stores in-frame clones only, minus some. The repertoire has under 75,000 clones, 80% of them found once; the top ten carry 15% to 20%. The sequenced sample consisted of peripheral blood. The receptors shown here come from a man aged 65 to 85 who had recovered from COVID-19. Both conserved end residues are part of each CDR3. The order of the fields is J gene, clone size, D gene, V gene, CDR3 DNA, CDR3 protein. A D gene is named only where the DNA matches it firmly. Rows give clone size only sometimes, using once, few, many, or a class for an expanded clone.

J: TRBJ1-5
size: few
D: -
V: TRBV6-2/TRBV6-3
DNA: TGTGCCAGCAGTCCATGGGGCCGGGGGGCGGACAATCAGCCCCAGCATTTT
CDR3: CASSPWGRGADNQPQHF

J: TRBJ2-7
size: -
D: -
V: TRBV5-1
DNA: TGCGCCAGCAGCTTAGACCGTCGTTTAGCGCAGAGCTCCTACGAGCAGTACTTC
CDR3: CASSLDRRLAQSSYEQYF

J: TRBJ2-7
size: -
D: TRBD1
V: TRBV18
DNA: TGTGCCAGCTCACCCACGGGACAGCACGGCGAGCAGTACTTC
CDR3: CASSPTGQHGEQYF

J: TRBJ2-7
size: few
D: -
V: TRBV11-2
DNA: TGTGCCAGCAGCTTACGGGTCTCGGGCGAGCAGTACTTC
CDR3: CASSLRVSGEQYF

J: TRBJ1-5
size: -
D: -
V: TRBV24-1
DNA: TGTGCCACCAGTGCGGGGATCATGGGCCTCAATCAGCCCCAGCATTTT
CDR3: CATSAGIMGLNQPQHF

J: TRBJ1-1
size: few
D: -
V: TRBV5-4
DNA: TGTGCCAGCAGCTTTGACATCATGAACACTGAAGCTTTCTTT
CDR3: CASSFDIMNTEAFF

J: TRBJ1-1
size: -
D: -
V: TRBV5-1
DNA: TGCGCCAGCAGCTCAGGGGCTCAGTTCACTGAAGCTTTCTTT
CDR3: CASSSGAQFTEAFF

J: TRBJ1-1
size: few
D: -
V: TRBV11-2
DNA: TGTGCCAGCAGCTTCCGAGTGTTTAGGGGCACTGAAGCTTTCTTT
CDR3: CASSFRVFRGTEAFF

J: TRBJ2-7
size: -
D: -
V: TRBV11-2
DNA: TGTGCCAGCAGCCAGAGAGGGAGCTACGAGCAGTACTTC
CDR3: CASSQRGSYEQYF

J: TRBJ2-1
size: -
D: -
V: TRBV20-1
DNA: TGCAGTGCTAGTCGACTGAATGAGCAGTTCTTC
CDR3: CSASRLNEQFF

J: TRBJ2-1
size: few
D: TRBD1
V: TRBV7-7
DNA: TGTGCCAGCAGCTTAGATACAGGGGGCTTCAATGAGCAGTTCTTC
CDR3: CASSLDTGGFNEQFF

J: TRBJ2-3
size: -
D: TRBD2
V: TRBV7-6
DNA: TGTGCCAGCAGCTCCACTAGCGGGACTACAGATACGCAGTATTTT
CDR3: CASSSTSGTTDTQYF

J: TRBJ2-2
size: -
D: -
V: TRBV30
DNA: TGTGCCTGGAGTTACGGGGTACACACCGGGGAGCTGTTTTTT
CDR3: CAWSYGVHTGELFF

J: TRBJ2-7
size: -
D: -
V: TRBV28
DNA: TGTGCCAGCAGCCTTTTAGGATTGGGCGTCTACGAGCAGTACTTC
CDR3: CASSLLGLGVYEQYF

J: TRBJ2-5
size: once
D: TRBD2
V: TRBV28
DNA: TGTGCCAGCAGTAAGCGACTAGCGGAAGAGACCCAGTACTTC
CDR3: CASSKRLAEETQYF

J: TRBJ1-2
size: -
D: TRBD1
V: TRBV28
DNA: TGTGCCAGCAGTACCGTCGGACAGGACTCAACCAACTATGGCTACACCTTC
CDR3: CASSTVGQDSTNYGYTF

J: TRBJ1-1
size: -
D: TRBD1
V: TRBV19
DNA: TGTGCCAGTAGTATAAGGGGACAGGTCCCTGAAGCTTTCTTT
CDR3: CASSIRGQVPEAFF

J: TRBJ1-6
size: -
D: -
V: TRBV30
DNA: TGTGCCTGGAGTGTCCGGGACGGGGGAAATTCACCCCTCCACTTT
CDR3: CAWSVRDGGNSPLHF

J: TRBJ2-3
size: -
D: -
V: TRBV12-3/TRBV12-4
DNA: TGTGCCAGCAGCGCCGAGGGTTGGGATACGCAGTATTTT
CDR3: CASSAEGWDTQYF

J: TRBJ1-5
size: few
D: -
V: TRBV27
DNA: TGTGCCAGCAGCCTCACCCGGACAGGCAATCAGCCCCAGCATTTT
CDR3: CASSLTRTGNQPQHF

J: TRBJ2-1
size: once
D: -
V: TRBV4-3
DNA: TGCGCCAGCAGCCAAGACCGTGACAGATACAATGAGCAGTTCTTC
CDR3: CASSQDRDRYNEQFF

J: TRBJ2-2
size: -
D: -
V: TRBV27
DNA: TGTGCCAGCAGCTTGGGGGCGGGCGGGGAGCTGTTTTTT
CDR3: CASSLGAGGELFF

J: TRBJ1-1
size: -
D: TRBD1
V: TRBV10-3
DNA: TGTGCCATCAGGTCTGTGGGACAGGGCGTGAACACTGAAGCTTTCTTT
CDR3: CAIRSVGQGVNTEAFF

J: TRBJ1-2
size: -
D: -
V: TRBV11-2
DNA: TGTGCCAGCAGCTTAGATCAAGGGGGAAACTATGGCTACACCTTC
CDR3: CASSLDQGGNYGYTF

J: TRBJ2-1
size: -
D: -
V: TRBV28
DNA: TGTGCCAGCAGAGAGGAGGGGGCCGGACTCAAGCAGTTCTTC
CDR3: CASREEGAGLKQFF

J: TRBJ1-6
size: -
D: TRBD1
V: TRBV10-3
DNA: TGTGCCATCAGTGAGTCCGGGACAGTAAATTCACCCCTCCACTTT
CDR3: CAISESGTVNSPLHF

J: TRBJ2-5
size: -
D: TRBD2
V: TRBV14
DNA: TGTGCCAGCAGTCATGGATGGGGGGGGACCCAAGAGACCCAGTACTTC
CDR3: CASSHGWGGTQETQYF

J: TRBJ1-6
size: few
D: TRBD1
V: TRBV5-1
DNA: TGCGCCAGCAGCCCTAGCCTGACAGGGGCAGAATCACCCCTCCACTTT
CDR3: CASSPSLTGAESPLHF

J: TRBJ2-3
size: -
D: -
V: TRBV15
DNA: TGTGCCACCAGCAGGATGGACTTCACAGATACGCAGTATTTT
CDR3: CATSRMDFTDTQYF

J: TRBJ1-1
size: -
D: TRBD1
V: TRBV30
DNA: TGTGCCTGGAGTGATCCACAGGGGGCGGTCCACACTGAAGCTTTCTTT
CDR3: CAWSDPQGAVHTEAFF

J: TRBJ1-2
size: -
D: -
V: TRBV28
DNA: TGTGCCAGCAGACAGGGCCACTATGGCTACACCTTC
CDR3: CASRQGHYGYTF

J: TRBJ2-7
size: -
D: TRBD1
V: TRBV18
DNA: TGTGCCAGCTCACCATTCGTCCAGGGGGCCTACGAGCAGTACTTC
CDR3: CASSPFVQGAYEQYF

J: TRBJ1-2
size: -
D: TRBD1
V: TRBV18
DNA: TGTGCCAGCTCCTCTGACAGGGCGGATGGCTACACCTTC
CDR3: CASSSDRADGYTF

J: TRBJ2-5
size: -
D: TRBD2
V: TRBV5-1
DNA: TGCGCCAGCAGCTTGGATGGCGGGAGACAAGAGACCCAGTACTTC
CDR3: CASSLDGGRQETQYF

J: TRBJ1-2
size: -
D: -
V: TRBV10-2
DNA: TGCGCCAGCAGTGATCAGGGCAACTATGGCTACACCTTC
CDR3: CASSDQGNYGYTF

J: TRBJ1-1
size: -
D: TRBD1
V: TRBV18
DNA: TGTGCCAGCTCAGAGACAGGGGCGGGAACTGAAGCTTTCTTT
CDR3: CASSETGAGTEAFF

J: TRBJ1-4
size: few
D: -
V: TRBV6-6
DNA: TGTGCCAGCAGTCACCGGGACACCGAAAAACTGTTTTTT
CDR3: CASSHRDTEKLFF

J: TRBJ2-5
size: few
D: -
V: TRBV7-8
DNA: TGTGCCAGCAGCTTAAGCACAGGGATCGAGACCCAGTACTTC
CDR3: CASSLSTGIETQYF

J: TRBJ2-1
size: -
D: -
V: TRBV6-1
DNA: TGTGCCAGCAGTGAAAGAGTAACGTTTCCCCCATTTGAGCAGTTCTTC
CDR3: CASSERVTFPPFEQFF

J: TRBJ2-7
size: -
D: -
V: TRBV2
DNA: TGTGCCAGCAGTAGGACAGCCTACGAGCAGTACTTC
CDR3: CASSRTAYEQYF

J: TRBJ2-7
size: -
D: -
V: TRBV11-2
DNA: TGTGCCAGCAGCTTTGGGAGAGACTCCTACGAGCAGTACTTC
CDR3: CASSFGRDSYEQYF

J: TRBJ2-3
size: -
D: -
V: TRBV11-3
DNA: TGTGCCAGCAGCTTGAGCTCGAGAGATACGCAGTATTTT
CDR3: CASSLSSRDTQYF

J: TRBJ2-7
size: -
D: TRBD1
V: TRBV28
DNA: TGTGCCAGCAGTTCGGGACAGACCTACGAGCAGTACTTC
CDR3: CASSSGQTYEQYF

J: TRBJ1-2
size: -
D: -
V: TRBV6-6
DNA: TGTGCCAGCAGTCTATCCCAAAACTATGGCTACACCTTC
CDR3: CASSLSQNYGYTF

J: TRBJ1-5
size: -
D: -
V: TRBV7-8
DNA: TGTGCCAGCAACCCGGGGGTCAATAGCAATCAGCCCCAGCATTTT
CDR3: CASNPGVNSNQPQHF

J: TRBJ2-7
size: -
D: TRBD1
V: TRBV5-6
DNA: TGTGCCAGCAGATCGGGACAGGGTTTACACGAGCAGTACTTC
CDR3: CASRSGQGLHEQYF

J: TRBJ2-2
size: -
D: -
V: TRBV28
DNA: TGTGCCAGCAGAACCCCCGCTAGCGACTCCGGGGAGCTGTTTTTT
CDR3: CASRTPASDSGELFF

J: TRBJ2-5
size: -
D: -
V: TRBV7-2
DNA: TGTGCCAGCAGTCACTTTCCGAGAGGCCAAGAGACCCAGTACTTC
CDR3: CASSHFPRGQETQYF

J: TRBJ1-4
size: -
D: TRBD1
V: TRBV9
DNA: TGTGCCAGCAGCGGTGCAGGGGGCATTAATGAAAAACTGTTTTTT
CDR3: CASSGAGGINEKLFF

J: TRBJ1-2
size: -
D: -
V: TRBV3-1/TRBV3-2
DNA: TGTGCCAGCAGCCAAGCTTCTACGGGGGGCTATGGCTACACCTTC
CDR3: CASSQASTGGYGYTF

J: TRBJ2-3
size: -
D: -
V: TRBV18
DNA: TGTGCCAGCTCACCGGTAGGGAAGGGGACAGATACGCAGTATTTT
CDR3: CASSPVGKGTDTQYF

J: TRBJ1-2
size: -
D: -
V: TRBV4-2
DNA: TGTGCCAGCGAGGGCGGCGGGGGCAACTATGGCTACACCTTC
CDR3: CASEGGGGNYGYTF

J: TRBJ1-5
size: -
D: -
V: TRBV7-2
DNA: TGTGCCAGCAGTTACAGCACGGATAGTCAGCCCCAGCATTTT
CDR3: CASSYSTDSQPQHF